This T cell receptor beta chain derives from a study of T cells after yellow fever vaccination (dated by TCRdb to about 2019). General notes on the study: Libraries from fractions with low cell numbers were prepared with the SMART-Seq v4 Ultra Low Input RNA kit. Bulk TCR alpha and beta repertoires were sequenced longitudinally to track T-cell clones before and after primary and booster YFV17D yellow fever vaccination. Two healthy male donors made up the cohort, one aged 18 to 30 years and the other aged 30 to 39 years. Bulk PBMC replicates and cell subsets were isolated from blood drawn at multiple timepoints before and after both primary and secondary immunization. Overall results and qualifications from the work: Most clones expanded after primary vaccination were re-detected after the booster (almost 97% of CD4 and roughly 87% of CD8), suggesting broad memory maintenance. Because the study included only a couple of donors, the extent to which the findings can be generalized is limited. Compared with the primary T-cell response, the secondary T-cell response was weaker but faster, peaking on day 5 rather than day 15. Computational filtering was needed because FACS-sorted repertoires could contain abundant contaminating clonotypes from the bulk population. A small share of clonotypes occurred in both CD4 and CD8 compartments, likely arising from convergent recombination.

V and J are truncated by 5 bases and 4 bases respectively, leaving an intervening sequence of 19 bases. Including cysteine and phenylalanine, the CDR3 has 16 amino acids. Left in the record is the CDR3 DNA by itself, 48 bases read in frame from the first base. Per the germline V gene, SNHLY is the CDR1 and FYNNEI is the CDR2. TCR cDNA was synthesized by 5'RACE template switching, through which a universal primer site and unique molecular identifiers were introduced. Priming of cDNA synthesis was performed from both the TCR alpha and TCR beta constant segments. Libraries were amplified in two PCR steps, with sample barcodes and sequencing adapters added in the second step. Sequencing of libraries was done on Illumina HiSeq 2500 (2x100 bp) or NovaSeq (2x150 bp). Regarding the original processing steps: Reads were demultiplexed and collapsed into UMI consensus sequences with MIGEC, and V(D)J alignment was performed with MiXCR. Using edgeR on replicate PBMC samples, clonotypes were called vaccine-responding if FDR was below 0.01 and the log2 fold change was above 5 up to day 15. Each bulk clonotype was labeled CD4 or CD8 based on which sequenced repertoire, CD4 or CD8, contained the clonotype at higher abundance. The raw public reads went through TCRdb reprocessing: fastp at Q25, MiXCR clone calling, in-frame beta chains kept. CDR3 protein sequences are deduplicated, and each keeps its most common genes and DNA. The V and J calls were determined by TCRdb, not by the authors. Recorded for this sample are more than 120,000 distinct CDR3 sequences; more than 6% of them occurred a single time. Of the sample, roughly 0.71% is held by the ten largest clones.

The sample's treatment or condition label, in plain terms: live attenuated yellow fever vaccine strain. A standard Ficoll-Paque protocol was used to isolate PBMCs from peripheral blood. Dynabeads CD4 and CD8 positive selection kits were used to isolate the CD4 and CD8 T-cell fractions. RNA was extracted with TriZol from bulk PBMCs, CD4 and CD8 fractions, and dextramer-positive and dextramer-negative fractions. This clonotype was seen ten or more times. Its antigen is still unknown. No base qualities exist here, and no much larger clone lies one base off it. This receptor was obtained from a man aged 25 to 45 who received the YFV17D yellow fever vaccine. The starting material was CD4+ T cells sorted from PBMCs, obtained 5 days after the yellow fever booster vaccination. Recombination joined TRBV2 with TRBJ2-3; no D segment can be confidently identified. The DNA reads TGTGCCAGCAGTCCGGCACGAGGAAGGTGGTCAGATACGCAGTATTTT. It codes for CASSPARGRWSDTQYF.